A selection of T cell receptor beta chains follows, all from one sample in a study of T cell responses to AZD1222 COVID-19 vaccine. Repertoires were generated with immunoSEQ multiplex PCR, while TCRdb's copy carries only in-frame clones and drops some. This sample has 92,000 or so clones; roughly nine tenths occur once, and the top ten carry around 1.6%. Material: peripheral blood, obtained on day 0 of AZD1222 vaccination. Every receptor here comes from an adult in good health. Both conserved end residues are part of each CDR3. Fields, in order: V gene, J gene, D gene, clone size, CDR3 length, CDR3 protein, CDR3 DNA. The D gene is left open where the match is weak. Size is stated for part of the rows, as once, few or many counts, or as a class when the clone is expanded.

V: TRBV7-3
J: TRBJ1-1
D: NA
size: NA
length: 16
CDR3: CASSYAGGPMNTEAFF
DNA: TGTGCCAGCAGCTACGCTGGGGGACCAATGAACACTGAAGCTTTCTTT

V: TRBV3-1/TRBV3-2
J: TRBJ1-2
D: NA
size: NA
length: 12
CDR3: CASSQVGDGYTF
DNA: TGTGCCAGCAGCCAAGTTGGGGATGGCTACACCTTC

V: TRBV4-1
J: TRBJ2-1
D: TRBD2
size: NA
length: 13
CDR3: CASSRGTSDEQFF
DNA: TGCGCCAGCAGCCGAGGGACTAGCGATGAGCAGTTCTTC

V: TRBV12-3/TRBV12-4
J: TRBJ1-1
D: NA
size: once
length: 13
CDR3: CASSKNRATEAFF
DNA: TGTGCCAGCAGCAAAAATAGGGCCACTGAAGCTTTCTTT

V: TRBV3-1/TRBV3-2
J: TRBJ2-7
D: NA
size: NA
length: 14
CDR3: CASSQDGRIYEQYF
DNA: TGTGCCAGCAGCCAAGATGGAAGGATCTACGAGCAGTACTTC

V: TRBV4-1
J: TRBJ2-1
D: NA
size: NA
length: 16
CDR3: CASSQDRKSTDNEQFF
DNA: TGCGCCAGCAGCCAAGATCGAAAGAGTACTGACAATGAGCAGTTCTTC

V: TRBV5-6
J: TRBJ2-3
D: TRBD2
size: NA
length: 16
CDR3: CASSRYSGGRTDTQYF
DNA: TGTGCCAGCAGCAGATACTCGGGGGGGCGCACAGATACGCAGTATTTT

V: TRBV5-6
J: TRBJ1-1
D: TRBD1
size: once
length: 16
CDR3: CASSPFLDRGHPEAFF
DNA: TGTGCCAGCAGTCCTTTCTTAGACAGGGGGCATCCTGAAGCTTTCTTT

V: TRBV7-9
J: TRBJ1-1
D: TRBD1
size: NA
length: 16
CDR3: CASSLVNRGVRTEAFF
DNA: TGTGCCAGCAGCTTAGTAAACAGGGGAGTAAGGACTGAAGCTTTCTTT

V: TRBV11-1
J: TRBJ1-2
D: NA
size: NA
length: 12
CDR3: CASSLTGYGYTF
DNA: TGTGCCAGCAGCTTAACGGGGTATGGCTACACCTTC

V: TRBV19
J: TRBJ2-2
D: NA
size: once
length: 12
CDR3: CASSEAAGELFF
DNA: TGTGCCAGTAGTGAGGCAGCTGGGGAGCTGTTTTTT

V: TRBV7-2
J: TRBJ2-7
D: NA
size: NA
length: 15
CDR3: CASSRGFGTPSEQYF
DNA: TGTGCCAGCAGCCGGGGATTTGGGACGCCAAGCGAGCAGTACTTC

V: TRBV11-3
J: TRBJ2-3
D: NA
size: NA
length: 14
CDR3: CASSLGRTGETQYF
DNA: TGTGCCAGCAGCTTAGGTCGTACAGGCGAGACGCAGTATTTT

V: TRBV7-9
J: TRBJ1-3
D: NA
size: NA
length: 15
CDR3: CASSRRDTSGNTIYF
DNA: TGTGCCAGCAGCCGGCGGGACACCTCTGGAAACACCATATATTTT

V: TRBV6-1
J: TRBJ1-5
D: NA
size: few
length: 14
CDR3: CASSEADTNQPQHF
DNA: TGTGCCAGCAGTGAAGCGGACACCAATCAGCCCCAGCATTTT

V: TRBV3-1/TRBV3-2
J: TRBJ1-6
D: TRBD1
size: NA
length: 15
CDR3: CASSPPTGGNSPLHF
DNA: TGTGCCAGCAGCCCGCCGACAGGGGGTAATTCACCCCTCCACTTT

V: TRBV19
J: TRBJ2-7
D: NA
size: once
length: 14
CDR3: CASSPGGGLHEQYF
DNA: TGTGCCAGTAGTCCTGGGGGGGGGCTCCACGAGCAGTACTTC

V: TRBV29-1
J: TRBJ1-1
D: TRBD1
size: NA
length: 16
CDR3: CSVEHPGQVWNTEAFF
DNA: TGCAGCGTAGAACACCCGGGACAGGTCTGGAACACTGAAGCTTTCTTT

V: TRBV19
J: TRBJ1-2
D: NA
size: NA
length: 14
CDR3: CASRAPGLAYGYTF
DNA: TGTGCCAGTAGGGCTCCGGGACTGGCCTATGGCTACACCTTC

V: TRBV5-1
J: TRBJ1-3
D: TRBD1
size: NA
length: 15
CDR3: CASSPGGISGNTIYF
DNA: TGCGCCAGCAGCCCAGGGGGCATCTCTGGAAACACCATATATTTT

V: TRBV4-3
J: TRBJ2-1
D: TRBD1
size: NA
length: 15
CDR3: CASSQRIGQENEQFF
DNA: TGCGCCAGCAGCCAAAGAATAGGACAGGAGAATGAGCAGTTCTTC

V: TRBV16
J: TRBJ2-3
D: NA
size: NA
length: 12
CDR3: CASSQDPRSQYF
DNA: TGTGCCAGCAGCCAAGACCCACGTTCGCAGTATTTT

V: TRBV5-5
J: TRBJ1-3
D: NA
size: NA
length: 14
CDR3: CASSWGISGNTIYF
DNA: TGTGCCAGCAGCTGGGGGATCTCTGGAAACACCATATATTTT

V: TRBV13
J: TRBJ2-2
D: TRBD2
size: NA
length: 16
CDR3: CASSLALAEHTGELFF
DNA: TGTGCCAGCAGCTTAGCTCTAGCGGAGCACACCGGGGAGCTGTTTTTT

V: TRBV7-9
J: TRBJ1-6
D: NA
size: NA
length: 15
CDR3: CASSSRGSYNSPLHF
DNA: TGTGCCAGCAGCTCCAGGGGCTCCTATAATTCACCCCTCCACTTT

V: TRBV6-5
J: TRBJ1-4
D: NA
size: few
length: 11
CDR3: CASKTNEKLFF
DNA: TGTGCCAGCAAAACTAATGAAAAACTGTTTTTT

V: TRBV3-1/TRBV3-2
J: TRBJ1-1
D: NA
size: NA
length: 14
CDR3: CASSPPSENTEAFF
DNA: TGTGCCAGCAGCCCACCCTCGGAGAACACTGAAGCTTTCTTT